This T cell receptor beta chain was recovered during a study of a mutant IDH1 vaccine in newly diagnosed glioma. Study summary: The first vaccination came 4-6 weeks after radiotherapy alone, or with temozolomide cycles. Earlier therapy was either radiotherapy, temozolomide, or both, and most got both.

Sequenced by immunoSEQ multiplex PCR; TCRdb stores in-frame clones only, minus some. The sample yields around 57,000 clones, approximately 80% seen once. Concerning this clone: Antigen: not known.

Time point here: week 35, safety follow-up. Each vaccine dose was 300 ug of mutant IDH1 20-mer peptide, with topical imiquimod. Germline lookup yields CDR1 MDHEN and CDR2 SYDVKM. Deletions cut 3 bases from V and 4 bases from J, with 4 bases between. CDR3 length: 11 amino acids. This receptor was obtained from a man aged 25 to 45 with glioma. This chain links TRBV28 with TRBJ2-7, with no clear D. Sequencing was performed on PBMCs, taken from a glioma patient whose treatment included an IDH1 peptide vaccine. This chain's CDR3 is CASSLGYEQYF. CDR3 DNA: TGTGCCAGCAGTTTGGGTTACGAGCAGTACTTC. Using reference TRBV28 and TRBJ2-7 for the parts outside the CDR3, the full variable domain is DVKVTQSSRYLVKRTGEKVFLECVQDMDHENMFWYRQDPGLGLRLIYFSYDVKMKEKGDIPEGYSVSREKKERFSLILESASTNQTSMYLCASSLGYEQYFGPGTRLTVT.